Shown below are 2 T cell receptor beta chains from a single sample sequenced in a study of blood T cell repertoires in COVID-19. The data were produced by immunoSEQ multiplex PCR, yet TCRdb's version contains in-frame clones alone and is incomplete. The repertoire has around 460,000 clones, about 90% of them found once; the top ten carry approximately 0.92%. The sequenced sample consisted of peripheral blood. These receptors all come from a man aged 18-30 years with COVID-19, enrolled during active disease.

Turning to this clone: The junction departs from germline at one end; a sequencing error may be responsible. In DNA, the CDR3 is TGTGCCAGCAACTTAAGGCAGGGGACCATTCAGTACTTC. This gives the protein CASNLRQGTIQYF. The chain joins TRBV7-9 to TRBJ2-4; a weak D match, TRBD1 (6 bases). The germline V gene has CDR1 SEHNR and CDR2 FQNEAQ (reference sequence). There are 13 residues in the CDR3.

This clone was found once. The chain has TRBV19 and TRBJ1-5; a weak D match, TRBD1 (6 bases). V lost 6 bases to trimming and J lost 7 bases, with 16 bases between them. In germline, CDR1 is LNHDA, CDR2 SQIVND (reference sequence). The CDR3 extends over 14 amino acids. This chain's CDR3 is CASSGRGRVQPQHF. In DNA, the CDR3 is TGTGCCAGTAGCGGCAGGGGAAGGGTGCAGCCCCAGCATTTT. Combining the CDR3 with reference TRBV19 and TRBJ1-5 gives the whole variable domain DGGITQSPKYLFRKEGQNVTLSCEQNLNHDAMYWYRQDPGQGLRLIYYSQIVNDFQKGDIAEGYSVSREKKESFPLTVTSAQKNPTAFYLCASSGRGRVQPQHFGDGTRLSIL.